This record looks at one TCR beta chain sequence and its context. The antigen is undetermined. This record comes from a study of early T cells in non-severe SARS-CoV-2 infection. At the level of the study: Sequencing of bulk RNA from unsorted whole blood was done, without chain pairing. General study findings and limits: Database matching using VDJdb favored anti-spike CD8 responses, with private and CD4 specificities left missing.

V trimming: 4 bases; J trimming: 4 bases; junction bases outside the gene matches: 8. Germline V gene data show CDR1 as SGHAT and CDR2 as FQNNGV. The CDR3 spans 16 residues. Unique molecular identifiers were added to individual cDNA molecules. In TCRdb, the 5' RACE reads were re-called with MiXCR into one record per CDR3 protein. The table includes roughly 100,000 distinct CDR3 sequences, more than 10% detected once. The sample was whole blood, taken at baseline. This TCR came from an adult who was a healthcare worker with PCR-confirmed SARS-CoV-2 infection or an uninfected control (not recorded which). The genes are TRBV11-2 and TRBJ2-5; 11 nucleotides align to TRBD2. CDR3 coding DNA: TGTGCCAGCAGCTCTCGGCTTAGCGGGGGGGTAGAGACCCAGTACTTC. Residues: CASSSRLSGGVETQYF.